Shown below are 29 T cell receptor beta chains from a single sample sequenced in a study of OX40 agonist ivuxolimab in advanced cancers. Measured with immunoSEQ multiplex PCR; TCRdb has only the in-frame clones, and not every one. The data show about 28,000 clones, with around four fifths seen just once and around 10% held by the top ten. Sequenced material: CD4+ or CD8+ T cells sorted from blood, taken in a trial of the OX40 agonist ivuxolimab. The receptors come from an adult with an advanced solid tumor such as melanoma, head and neck, liver or kidney cancer.

This clone has only a few counts. V usage is TRBV5-4 and J usage is TRBJ2-1, with 7 bases fitting TRBD1. This CDR3 has 11 residues. The germline V gene has CDR1 SGHNT and CDR2 YYREEE (reference sequence). The junction had 7 bases not matched to a gene; V was cut back by 4 bases and J by 15 bases. This chain's CDR3 is CASSVGTAAFF. In DNA, the CDR3 is TGTGCCAGCAGCGTCGGGACAGCCGCGTTCTTC.

This CDR3 is CASSLAGSGNYGYTF. The CDR3 DNA follows: TGTGCCAGCAGCTTAGCGGGCAGCGGCAACTATGGCTACACCTTC. This chain links TRBV11-1 with TRBJ1-2; no definite D call. This CDR3 is built from 15 residues. Deletions cut 0 bases from V and 2 bases from J, with 10 bases between. From germline, CDR1 is SGHAT and CDR2 FQDESV (reference sequence).

The chain employs TRBV7-8 and TRBJ2-7; D gene uncertain. CDR1 SGHVS and CDR2 FQNEAQ come from the germline V gene. Deletions cut 1 base from V and 0 bases from J, with 28 bases between. This CDR3 is 21 amino acids long. The CDR3 sequence is CASSLEVEATQVAKSSYEQYF. The CDR3 DNA reads TGTGCCAGCAGCTTAGAAGTTGAGGCCACTCAGGTAGCCAAGAGCTCCTACGAGCAGTACTTC.

The gene calls are TRBV6-5 and TRBJ2-5, with 11 bases lining up with TRBD2. V gave up 7 bases and J gave up 5 bases; unmatched junction bases: 9. Germline CDR1 is MNHEY and CDR2 is SVGAGI. The CDR3 runs 15 residues. The CDR3: CASTSSGGTMETQYF. The CDR3 nucleotides are TGTGCCAGCACTTCTAGCGGGGGGACCATGGAGACCCAGTACTTC.

V gene TRBV4-2 combines with J gene TRBJ1-6, with 7 bases that match TRBD1. The CDR3 sequence is 16 residues long. V was clipped by 1 base and J by 0 bases; unmatched bases: 0. Germline lookup yields CDR1 LGHNA and CDR2 YNFKEQ. This CDR3 reads CASSQAGGSYNSPLHF. Here the CDR3 DNA reads TGTGCCAGCAGCCAAGCAGGGGGCTCCTATAATTCACCCCTCCACTTT.

This rearrangement joins TRBV4-3 to TRBJ1-6; D not resolved. Looked up from germline, CDR1 is LGHNA and CDR2 is YSLEER. This CDR3 spans 17 amino acids. Trimming pared 0 bases from V and 4 bases from J, leaving 13 bases between. CDR3 in DNA: TGCGCCAGCAGCCAAGATGTGGCGGGCCTATATAATTCACCCCTCCACTTT. This gives the protein CASSQDVAGLYNSPLHF.

This sequence joins TRBV9 and TRBJ1-3; no clear D. The CDR3 length is 16 residues. Germline lookup yields CDR1 SGDLS and CDR2 YYNGEE. V was trimmed by 0 bases and J by 2 bases, leaving 12 bases between them. CDR3 nucleotide sequence: TGTGCCAGCAGCGTAGAAAGCCATCCCACTGGAAACACCATATATTTT. Protein: CASSVESHPTGNTIYF.

The rearrangement joins TRBV5-1 to TRBJ2-3; D not resolved. With 2 bases removed from V and 0 bases from J, the gap between germline ends came to 10 bases. Germline V lookup: CDR1 SGHRS, CDR2 YFSETQ. This CDR3 has 15 residues. The CDR3 region has the DNA TGCGCCAGCAGCTTAGAACAAACTAGCACAGATACGCAGTATTTT. The encoded protein is CASSLEQTSTDTQYF.

The V and J genes are TRBV13 and TRBJ2-7; the D gene could be TRBD1 or TRBD2 (5 bases each). CDR1 is PRHDT, CDR2 FYEKMQ, per germline (reference sequence). The CDR3 consists of 15 residues. The germline V and J ends were trimmed by 0 bases and 5 bases, with 14 bases remaining between them. The CDR3 sequence: CASSLGGVEENEQYF. CDR3 nucleotide sequence: TGTGCCAGCAGCTTAGGGGGGGTGGAGGAAAACGAGCAGTACTTC.

This rearrangement joins TRBV9 to TRBJ2-1; 10 nucleotides line up with TRBD2. The CDR3 has 16 residues. J gave up 7 bases and V 0 bases, and 7 bases lay outside the gene matches. Germline V gene sequence: CDR1 SGDLS, CDR2 YYNGEE. CDR3: CASSVGSGGARNEQFF. CDR3 in DNA: TGTGCCAGCAGCGTAGGAAGCGGGGGGGCCCGAAATGAGCAGTTCTTC.

Comments on this clone: This sample also contains other DNA sequences that code for the same CDR3. The CDR3 sequence: CASSLLGEAFF. The CDR3 nucleotides are TGTGCCAGCAGCCTGTTGGGTGAAGCTTTCTTT. This chain links TRBV5-4 with TRBJ1-1, with unresolved D. V was trimmed by 4 bases and J by 7 bases, leaving 8 bases between them. Germline V CDR1 and CDR2: SGHNT, YYREEE (reference sequence). The CDR3 totals 11 residues.

This clone was observed a single time. CDR3 residues: CASSLGPLTPPEQYF. The CDR3 nucleotides read TGTGCCAGCAGCTTGGGTCCTCTAACCCCCCCCGAGCAGTACTTC. The chain carries TRBV5-5 and TRBJ2-7; no firm D call. The CDR3 has 15 residues. Between the trimmed V and J ends, which lost 0 bases and 6 bases, there was a span of 16 bases. Germline loops: CDR1 SGHKS, CDR2 YYEKEE (reference sequence).

The chain links TRBV7-8 to TRBJ2-3; tentatively, D is TRBD1 or TRBD2 (6 bases each). The V gene lost 3 bases and the J gene lost 6 bases, with 13 bases spanning the gap. CDR1 is SGHVS and CDR2 is FQNEAQ in the germline V gene. The CDR3 is 14 residues long. The CDR3 region has the DNA TGTGCCAGCAGCTTGTCGGGGGCTGGGGATACGCAGTATTTT. This sequence encodes CASSLSGAGDTQYF.

The chain has TRBV18 and TRBJ1-6; tentative D call: TRBD1 (6 bases). The germline V and J ends were trimmed by 2 bases and 0 bases, with 11 bases remaining between them. The length of the CDR3 is 17 residues. Germline values: CDR1 KGHSH, CDR2 LQKENI. In nucleotides, the CDR3 is TGTGCCAGCTCACCAGGGAGGGGGAGCTCCTATAATTCACCCCTCCACTTT. It codes for CASSPGRGSSYNSPLHF.

In DNA, the CDR3 is TGTGCCAGCAGCTTCCTCCTCGATACGCAGTATTTT. It yields the protein CASSFLLDTQYF. V usage is TRBV9 and J usage is TRBJ2-3, with no clear D. CDR3 length: 12 amino acids. CDR1 and CDR2 (germline): SGDLS, YYNGEE. V lost 4 bases and J 6 bases, leaving 9 bases between the germline ends.

This clone was counted a single time. The chain uses TRBV7-8 and TRBJ2-1; 10 nucleotides agree with TRBD2. V was clipped by 5 bases and J by 7 bases; unmatched bases: 5. Looked up from germline, CDR1 is SGHVS and CDR2 is FQNEAQ. There are 14 residues in the CDR3. In DNA form, the CDR3 reads TGTGCCAGCAGCCGTAGCGGGGGGTGGAATGAGCAGTTCTTC. This codes for CASSRSGGWNEQFF.

The CDR3 sequence is CASSFSGGPYNEQFF. The CDR3, as DNA: TGTGCCAGCAGCTTTAGCGGGGGCCCATACAATGAGCAGTTCTTC. The genes are TRBV7-9 and TRBJ2-1; 9 bases line up with TRBD2. J was trimmed by 4 bases and V by 3 bases; bases with no gene match: 4. In germline, CDR1 is SEHNR, CDR2 FQNEAQ (reference sequence). The CDR3 consists of 15 residues.

The chain recombines TRBV6-1 with TRBJ1-2; unclear D gene. The CDR3 is 13 amino acids. V lost 1 base and J 8 bases, leaving 11 bases between the germline ends. Germline CDR1 reads MNHNS; CDR2 reads SASEGT. CDR3 nucleotide sequence: TGTGCCAGCAGTGAAGACAGTTTCGGGGGCTACACCTTC. Translation: CASSEDSFGGYTF.

V gene TRBV5-6 combines with J gene TRBJ1-6; D remains ambiguous. Trimming shortened V by 0 bases and J by 0 bases, and 7 bases separated the two germline ends. Germline-derived CDR1 and CDR2 are SGHDT and YYEEEE. The CDR3 extends over 16 amino acids. The chain's CDR3 is CASSLVLSSYNSPLHF. CDR3 DNA: TGTGCCAGCAGCTTGGTGTTAAGCTCCTATAATTCACCCCTCCACTTT.

The rearrangement uses TRBV9 and TRBJ1-1; D gene uncertain. The V gene lost 6 bases and the J gene lost 1 base, with 7 bases spanning the gap. CDR3 length: 12 residues. Germline V gene lookup returns CDR1 SGDLS and CDR2 YYNGEE. CDR3 in amino acids: CASTSGNTEAFF. CDR3 sequence (DNA): TGTGCCAGCACCTCAGGGAACACTGAAGCTTTCTTT.

This clone turned up a few times. This rearrangement joins TRBV6-5 to TRBJ1-6; no clear D. Looked up from germline, CDR1 is MNHEY and CDR2 is SVGAGI. Trimming took 2 bases from V and 10 from J, leaving 3 bases between them. The CDR3 runs to 11 residues. The CDR3 region is CASSYESPLHF. For the CDR3, the DNA is TGTGCCAGCAGTTACGAATCACCCCTCCACTTT.

This clone is labeled as medium-sized. The CDR3 is CASSFSGGDGYTF. CDR3 coding DNA: TGTGCCAGCAGCTTTTCGGGGGGCGATGGCTACACCTTC. The genes are TRBV5-4 and TRBJ1-2; tentatively, D is TRBD1 (6 bases). This CDR3 has 13 residues. The germline V and J ends were trimmed by 2 bases and 6 bases, with 11 bases remaining between them. Looked up from germline, CDR1 is SGHNT and CDR2 is YYREEE (reference sequence).

The chain joins TRBV27 to TRBJ1-2; possible D gene TRBD1, 6 bases. This CDR3 has 14 residues. Germline CDR1 is MNHEY and CDR2 is SMNVEV (reference sequence). V was clipped by 4 bases and J by 8 bases, with 17 bases between them. DNA of the CDR3: TGTGCCAGCAGTTCCGGGGGGCGTACGGGAGGCTACACCTTC. It codes for CASSSGGRTGGYTF.

This rearrangement joins TRBV5-1 to TRBJ2-7; the D gene is possibly TRBD2 (5 bases). Germline loops: CDR1 SGHRS, CDR2 YFSETQ. The germline V and J ends were trimmed by 5 bases and 3 bases, with 21 bases remaining between them. This CDR3 comprises 16 residues. In DNA, the CDR3 is TGCGCCAGCAGAAGGGAGCTTAGCGTAACCTACTACGAGCAGTACTTC. Its protein product is CASRRELSVTYYEQYF.

This clone was observed a handful of times. This chain connects TRBV7-6 to TRBJ2-5; 8 nucleotides align to TRBD1. Germline CDR1 SGHVS, CDR2 FNYEAQ. The J segment lost 5 bases and the V segment lost 5 bases, leaving 10 bases of the junction unmatched. The CDR3 loop spans 15 amino acids. The chain's CDR3 is CASSPKMDRAETQYF. DNA for the CDR3: TGTGCCAGCAGCCCTAAGATGGACAGGGCGGAGACCCAGTACTTC.

The rearrangement joins TRBV4-3 to TRBJ1-2; 8 bases agree with TRBD1. CDR1 and CDR2 (germline): LGHNA, YSLEER. The length of the CDR3 is 14 residues. V shed 4 bases and J 1 base; nucleotides not matched to a gene: 2. The CDR3 bases are TGCGCCAGCAGCCTTGACAGGGGTAACTATGGCTACACCTTC. Protein product: CASSLDRGNYGYTF.

The genes are TRBV7-9 and TRBJ2-1, with D perhaps assigned TRBD1 or TRBD2 (6 bases each). This CDR3 is 16 amino acids long. Germline V gene data show CDR1 as SEHNR and CDR2 as FQNEAQ (reference sequence). Trimming shortened V by 4 bases and J by 0 bases, and 13 bases separated the two germline ends. CDR3 nucleotide sequence: TGTGCCAGCAGCTCCACGGGGGCCTTCTCCTACAATGAGCAGTTCTTC. It codes for CASSSTGAFSYNEQFF. Supplemented by reference TRBV7-9 and TRBJ2-1, the full variable domain reads DTGVSQNPRHKITKRGQNVTFRCDPISEHNRLYWYRQTLGQGPEFLTYFQNEAQLEKSRLLSDRFSAERPKGSFSTLEIQRTEQGDSAMYLCASSSTGAFSYNEQFFGPGTRLTVL.

The V gene is TRBV27, the J gene TRBJ2-1; the match to TRBD2 covers 8 bases. The germline V gene encodes CDR1 MNHEY and CDR2 SMNVEV (reference sequence). V lost 4 bases, J lost 4 bases, and 12 bases stayed unmatched. The CDR3 totals 17 residues. Here the CDR3 reads CASSSISHGGGYNEQFF. The CDR3 DNA sequence: TGTGCCAGCAGTTCCATCTCCCACGGGGGGGGGTACAATGAGCAGTTCTTC.

This clone was detected a few times. The rearrangement joins TRBV28 to TRBJ1-4; D remains ambiguous. The CDR3 length is 12 residues. CDR1 and CDR2 (germline): MDHEN, SYDVKM. V lost 3 bases and J 6 bases, leaving 5 bases between the germline ends. This CDR3 is CASSFTYEKLFF. CDR3 bases: TGTGCCAGCAGTTTTACGTATGAAAAACTGTTTTTT. The full variable domain, with the rest looked up from reference TRBV28 and TRBJ1-4, is DVKVTQSSRYLVKRTGEKVFLECVQDMDHENMFWYRQDPGLGLRLIYFSYDVKMKEKGDIPEGYSVSREKKERFSLILESASTNQTSMYLCASSFTYEKLFFGSGTQLSVL.